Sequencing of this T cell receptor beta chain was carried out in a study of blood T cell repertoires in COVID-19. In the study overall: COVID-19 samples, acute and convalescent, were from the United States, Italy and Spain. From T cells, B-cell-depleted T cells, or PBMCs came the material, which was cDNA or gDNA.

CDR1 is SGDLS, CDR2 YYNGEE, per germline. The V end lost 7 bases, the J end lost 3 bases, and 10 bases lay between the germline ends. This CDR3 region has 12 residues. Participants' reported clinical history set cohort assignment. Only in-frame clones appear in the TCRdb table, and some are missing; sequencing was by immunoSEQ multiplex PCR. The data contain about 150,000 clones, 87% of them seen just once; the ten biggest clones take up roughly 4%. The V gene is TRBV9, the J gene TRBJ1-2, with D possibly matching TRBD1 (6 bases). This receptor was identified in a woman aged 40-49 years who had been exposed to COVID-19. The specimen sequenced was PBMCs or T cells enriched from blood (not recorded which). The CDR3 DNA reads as TGTGCCAGCGAACAGGGATACTATGGCTACACCTTC. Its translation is CASEQGYYGYTF.